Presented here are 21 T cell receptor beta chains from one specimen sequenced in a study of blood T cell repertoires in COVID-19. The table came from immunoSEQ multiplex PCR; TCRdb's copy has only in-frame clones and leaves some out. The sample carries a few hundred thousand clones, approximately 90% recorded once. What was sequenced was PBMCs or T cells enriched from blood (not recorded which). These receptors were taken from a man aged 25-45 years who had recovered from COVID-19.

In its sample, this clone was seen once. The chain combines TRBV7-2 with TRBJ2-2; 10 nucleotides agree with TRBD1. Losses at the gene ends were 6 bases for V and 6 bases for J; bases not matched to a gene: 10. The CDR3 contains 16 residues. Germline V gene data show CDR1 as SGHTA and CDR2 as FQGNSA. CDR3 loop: CASRYAGQGFPGELFF. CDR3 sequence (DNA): TGTGCCAGCAGGTATGCGGGACAGGGGTTCCCCGGGGAGCTGTTTTTT.

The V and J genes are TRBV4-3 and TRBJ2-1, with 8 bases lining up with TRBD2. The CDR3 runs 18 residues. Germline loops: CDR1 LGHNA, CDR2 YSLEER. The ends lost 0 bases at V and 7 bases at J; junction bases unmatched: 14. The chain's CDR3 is CASSQDSGGGQGDNEQFF. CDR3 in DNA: TGCGCCAGCAGCCAAGATAGCGGCGGGGGGCAGGGTGATAATGAGCAGTTCTTC.

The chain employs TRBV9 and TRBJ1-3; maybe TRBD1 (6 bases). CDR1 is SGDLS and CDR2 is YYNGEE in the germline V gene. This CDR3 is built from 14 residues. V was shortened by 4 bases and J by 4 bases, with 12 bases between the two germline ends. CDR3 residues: CASSPTGYGNTIYF. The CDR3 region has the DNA TGTGCCAGCAGCCCAACAGGGTACGGAAACACCATATATTTT.

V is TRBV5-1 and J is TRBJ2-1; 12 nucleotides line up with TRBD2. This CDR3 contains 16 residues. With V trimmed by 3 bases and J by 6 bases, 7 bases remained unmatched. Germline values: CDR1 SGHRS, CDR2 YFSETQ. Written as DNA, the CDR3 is TGCGCCAGCAGCTCCTCCTGGGGACTAGCGGGCAATGAGCAGTTCTTC. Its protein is CASSSSWGLAGNEQFF.

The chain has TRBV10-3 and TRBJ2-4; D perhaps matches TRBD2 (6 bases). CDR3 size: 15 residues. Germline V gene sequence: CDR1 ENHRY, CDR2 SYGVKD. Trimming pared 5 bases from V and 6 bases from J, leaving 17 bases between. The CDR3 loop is CAISLGHPGGNIQYF. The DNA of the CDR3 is TGTGCCATCAGTTTAGGACACCCCGGGGGAAACATTCAGTACTTC.

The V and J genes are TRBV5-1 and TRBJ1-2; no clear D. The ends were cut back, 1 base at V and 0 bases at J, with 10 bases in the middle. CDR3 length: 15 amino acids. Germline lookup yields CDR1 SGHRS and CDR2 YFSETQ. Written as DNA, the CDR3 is TGCGCCAGCAGCTTGCGTATGGCATCTAACTATGGCTACACCTTC. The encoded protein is CASSLRMASNYGYTF.

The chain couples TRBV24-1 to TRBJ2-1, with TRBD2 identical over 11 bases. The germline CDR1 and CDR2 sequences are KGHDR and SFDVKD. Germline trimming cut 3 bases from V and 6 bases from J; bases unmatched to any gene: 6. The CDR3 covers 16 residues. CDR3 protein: CATSDNRLAGGNEQFF. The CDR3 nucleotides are TGTGCCACCAGTGATAACCGTCTAGCGGGAGGCAATGAGCAGTTCTTC.

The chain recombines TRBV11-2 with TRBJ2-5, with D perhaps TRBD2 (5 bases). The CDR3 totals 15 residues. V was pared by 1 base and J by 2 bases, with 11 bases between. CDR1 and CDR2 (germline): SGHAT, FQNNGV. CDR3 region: CASSLVSKRQETQYF. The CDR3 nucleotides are TGTGCCAGCAGCTTAGTTAGCAAGCGGCAAGAGACCCAGTACTTC.

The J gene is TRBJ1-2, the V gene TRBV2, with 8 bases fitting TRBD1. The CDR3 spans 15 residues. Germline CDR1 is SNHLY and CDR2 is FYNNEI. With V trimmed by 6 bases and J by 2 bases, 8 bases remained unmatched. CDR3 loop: CASSSGTGANYGYTF. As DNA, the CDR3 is TGTGCCAGCAGCTCCGGGACAGGAGCCAACTATGGCTACACCTTC.

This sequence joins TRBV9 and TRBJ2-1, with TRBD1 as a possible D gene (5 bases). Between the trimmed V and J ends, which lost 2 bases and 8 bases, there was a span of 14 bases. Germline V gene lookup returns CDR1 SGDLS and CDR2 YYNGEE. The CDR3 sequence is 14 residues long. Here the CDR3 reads CASSVRLTGDEQFF. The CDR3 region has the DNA TGTGCCAGCAGCGTTAGACTCACAGGCGATGAGCAGTTCTTC.

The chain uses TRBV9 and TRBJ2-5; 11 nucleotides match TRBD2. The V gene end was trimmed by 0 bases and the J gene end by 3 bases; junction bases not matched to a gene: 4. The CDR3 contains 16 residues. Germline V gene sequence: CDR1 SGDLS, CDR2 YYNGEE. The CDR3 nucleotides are TGTGCCAGCAGCGTAGCCACTAGCGGGAGTGAAGAGACCCAGTACTTC. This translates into CASSVATSGSEETQYF.

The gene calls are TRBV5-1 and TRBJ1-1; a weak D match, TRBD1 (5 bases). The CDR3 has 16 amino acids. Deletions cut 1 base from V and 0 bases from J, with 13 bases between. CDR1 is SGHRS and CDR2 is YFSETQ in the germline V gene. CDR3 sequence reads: CASSLRQPPMNTEAFF. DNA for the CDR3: TGCGCCAGCAGCTTGCGACAGCCCCCCATGAACACTGAAGCTTTCTTT.

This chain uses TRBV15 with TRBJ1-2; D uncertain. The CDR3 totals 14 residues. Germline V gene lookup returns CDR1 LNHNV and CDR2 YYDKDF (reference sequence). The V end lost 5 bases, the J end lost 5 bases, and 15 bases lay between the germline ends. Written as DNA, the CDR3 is TGTGCCACCAGCCCTGGGGAGGGAACGTATGGCTACACCTTC. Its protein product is CATSPGEGTYGYTF.

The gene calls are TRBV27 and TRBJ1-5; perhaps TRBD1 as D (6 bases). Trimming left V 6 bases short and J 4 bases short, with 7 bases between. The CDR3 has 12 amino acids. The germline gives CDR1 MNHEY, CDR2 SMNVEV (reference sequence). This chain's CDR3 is CASRTGNQPQHF. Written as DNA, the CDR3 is TGTGCCAGCAGAACAGGGAATCAGCCCCAGCATTTT.

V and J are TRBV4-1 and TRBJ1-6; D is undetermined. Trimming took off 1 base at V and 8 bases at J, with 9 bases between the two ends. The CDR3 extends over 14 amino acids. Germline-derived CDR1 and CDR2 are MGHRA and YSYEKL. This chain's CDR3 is CASSQVERDSPLHF. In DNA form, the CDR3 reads TGCGCCAGCAGCCAAGTAGAACGGGATTCACCCCTCCACTTT.

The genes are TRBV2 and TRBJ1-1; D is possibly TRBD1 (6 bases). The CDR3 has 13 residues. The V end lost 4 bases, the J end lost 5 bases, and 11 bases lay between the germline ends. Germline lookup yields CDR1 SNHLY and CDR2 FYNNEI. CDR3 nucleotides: TGTGCCAGCAGTGTATTAGGGGGAACTGAAGCTTTCTTT. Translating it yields CASSVLGGTEAFF.

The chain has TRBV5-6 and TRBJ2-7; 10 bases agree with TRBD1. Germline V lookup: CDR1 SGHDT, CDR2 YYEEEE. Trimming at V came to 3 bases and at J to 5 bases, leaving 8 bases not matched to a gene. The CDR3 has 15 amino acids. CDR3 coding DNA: TGTGCCAGCAGCTCGGGCGGGACAGGGGATCACGAGCAGTACTTC. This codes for CASSSGGTGDHEQYF.

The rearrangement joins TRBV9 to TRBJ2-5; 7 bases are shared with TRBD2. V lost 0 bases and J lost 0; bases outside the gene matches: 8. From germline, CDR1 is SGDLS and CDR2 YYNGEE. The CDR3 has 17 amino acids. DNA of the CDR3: TGTGCCAGCAGCGTAGGTTCTGGCGGGAGCCACCAAGAGACCCAGTACTTC. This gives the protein CASSVGSGGSHQETQYF. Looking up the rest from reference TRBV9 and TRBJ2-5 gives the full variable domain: DSGVTQTPKHLITATGQRVTLRCSPRSGDLSVYWYQQSLDQGLQFLIQYYNGEERAKGNILERFSAQQFPDLHSELNLSSLELGDSALYFCASSVGSGGSHQETQYFGPGTRLLVL.

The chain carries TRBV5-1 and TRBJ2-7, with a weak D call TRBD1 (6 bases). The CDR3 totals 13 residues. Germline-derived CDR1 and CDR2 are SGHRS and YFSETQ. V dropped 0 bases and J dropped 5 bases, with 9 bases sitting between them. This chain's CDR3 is CASSLADRNEQYF. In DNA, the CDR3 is TGCGCCAGCAGCTTGGCCGACAGGAACGAGCAGTACTTC.

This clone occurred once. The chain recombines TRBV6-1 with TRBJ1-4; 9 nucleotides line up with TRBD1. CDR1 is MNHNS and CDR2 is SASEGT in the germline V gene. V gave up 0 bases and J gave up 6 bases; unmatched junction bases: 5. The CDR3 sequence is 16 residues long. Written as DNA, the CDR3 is TGTGCCAGCAGTGAAGCTCCGGGACAGGGTTATGAAAAACTGTTTTTT. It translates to CASSEAPGQGYEKLFF.

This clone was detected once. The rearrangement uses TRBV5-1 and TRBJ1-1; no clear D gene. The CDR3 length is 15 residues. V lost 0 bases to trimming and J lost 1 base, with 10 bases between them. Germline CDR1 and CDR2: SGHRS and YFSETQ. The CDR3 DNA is TGCGCCAGCAGCTTGGCGGGGAGATGGAACACTGAAGCTTTCTTT. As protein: CASSLAGRWNTEAFF.